This entry describes one TCR beta chain. This record comes from a study of regulatory T cells in long-lasting Graves disease. Investigators prepared the TCR beta libraries by applying iRepertoire HTBI primers and Arm-PCR of CDR3 regions. TCRdb re-analysed the multiplex PCR reads in MiXCR, keeping a single row per CDR3 protein. In the table there are hundreds of thousands of distinct CDR3 sequences, about 15% of which are singletons. Time point indicated: newly diagnosed GD, antithyroid drugs for less than 3 months. The TCR library was made from RNA extracted from PBMCs. V lost 12 bases and J lost 0, with 14 bases in between. The CDR3 is 14 amino acids. Looked up from germline, CDR1 is KGHDR and CDR2 is SFDVKD. These sequences were also reported in another study, on T cells in Graves' hyperthyroidism and ophthalmopathy.

This clonotype was obtained from a woman aged 40-65 years with Graves disease. Sequenced material: peripheral blood mononuclear cells (PBMCs), taken at new diagnosis, from a patient treated with antithyroid drugs. The chain uses TRBV24-1 and TRBJ1-3, with D tentatively TRBD1 (6 bases). The CDR3 coding sequence is TGTGCCTCCAAGGGGGTCCGCTCTGGAAACACCATATATTTT. Encoded protein: CASKGVRSGNTIYF.